This TCR beta chain stems from a study of blood T cell repertoires in COVID-19. Overall study: Sample material is recorded as cDNA or gDNA derived from T cells, B-cell-depleted T cells, or PBMCs.

Germline CDR1 reads MNHEY; CDR2 reads SVGEGT. The ends lost 4 bases at V and 6 bases at J; junction bases unmatched: 12. The CDR3 runs to 15 residues. Authors' analysis steps: Reference gene primer amplification gave estimated nucleated cell counts. The data were produced by immunoSEQ multiplex PCR, yet TCRdb's version contains in-frame clones alone and is incomplete. V and J calls and clone size follow that table, whereas D and trimming were derived from the DNA. The sample carries over 200,000 clones, 65% to 90% recorded once. Sequenced material: peripheral blood. The receptor was derived from a human donor in a cohort sampled during active COVID-19. This rearrangement joins TRBV6-2 or TRBV6-3 to TRBJ2-7, with TRBD2 matching 7 bases. The CDR3 DNA sequence: TGTGCCAGCAGTTTCCTAAGCGGGACTCTGGGCGAGCAGTACTTC. Encoded protein: CASSFLSGTLGEQYF.